This T cell receptor (beta chain) stems from a study of cytomegalovirus exposure and HLA in healthy donors (dated by TCRdb to 2016 to 2017). Concerning the study at large: According to an earlier analysis of a few hundred of the donors, about 190 million T cells yielded approximately 120 million unique TCR beta sequences and approximately 300 Gb of sequence data. An early release that covered some 630 HLA-typed donors contained approximately 300 gigabases of sequencing data and tens of millions of unique TCR sequences. Among the approximately 400 genotyped donors, 75% to 90% belonged to the genetic ancestry cluster associated with self-reported Caucasian donors. The study was designed to test whether signatures of past pathogen exposure could be identified by cataloging public T cell receptors. The study used immunosequencing to profile the T cell repertoires of 600 to 850 subjects and linked those repertoires to cytomegalovirus serostatus. Besides the first cohort of under 700 subjects, a separate validation cohort made up of around 120 different subjects was used. To predict cytomegalovirus infection status, the study combined high-throughput TCR immunosequencing, statistical association of individual TCRs with disease status, and machine learning. To study patterns of TCR occurrence, a later analysis re-analyzed previously published TCR beta repertoires from hundreds of donors and added high-resolution HLA genotyping. Rather than using new phenotypic data, the later analysis identified candidate immune exposures from TCR beta sequences and from how often those sequences occurred across donors. An earlier analysis of 500 to 750 of the donors applied high-throughput TCR beta sequencing to assess whether each TCR beta V gene segment acted as functional or pseudogenic. Donor age, sex, ethnicity and CMV serostatus were collected together with the repertoire data. Genome-wide SNP genotypes for about 65% of the 666 donors were used in a later genetic analysis, which treated that subset as a discovery cohort. All discovery cohort repertoires had been generated on a single sequencing platform. Both class I and class II loci were covered by HLA typing, at four-digit resolution. The number of donors typed differed by locus, with about 629-630 for A, B, C, DRB1 and DQB1, roughly 550 for DQA1, 600 to 610 for DPA1, and approximately 470 for DPB1. Four to six DR-DQ haplotypes were handled as single units for association and clustering, since linkage in the cohort was strong. Among 398 genotyped donors of the cohort, an average of approximately 240,000 unique TCR beta nucleotide sequences were sequenced per donor, around 20% of them non-productive. Study-wide findings and limitations: Only TCR beta chains were sequenced in this cohort, and the absence of alpha or paired-chain data limited detectable features. At a false discovery rate of 0.05, a later analysis linked about 17,000 TCR beta sequences to specific HLA alleles. CMV serostatus was the only immune exposure information available for the cohort. In an earlier analysis of 587 of the donors, most TCR beta V segments appeared in productive rearrangements about 87% or about 30% of the time, broadly matching IMGT annotations. In a later genetic analysis, a missense DCLRE1C variant was associated with V-gene and J-gene trimming of TCR beta chains, and the association was replicated in an independent cohort. Three of the identified cytomegalovirus-associated TCR beta chains were confirmed in vitro to be specific for cytomegalovirus antigens. A total of 164 TCR beta chains were listed by the study as associated with cytomegalovirus. The 87-base-pair reads could not distinguish some IMGT-functional V segments, including TRBV6-2 and TRBV6-3, so those segments were excluded. Because HLA typing was unavailable for some donors at each locus, only the typed subset was used in association tests. Assigning TCR associations to individual alleles was difficult when HLA alleles, especially DR and DQ, strongly co-occurred. The classifier was reported to diagnose cytomegalovirus status with high specificity and sensitivity in both the original cohort and the validation cohort. Most TCR sequences were seen in very few donors, while some public TCRs were found in many individuals. According to a later analysis, TCR association rates differed among HLA loci, with DRB1 alleles showing the most associated TCRs and HLA-C alleles showing the fewest. A later analysis found that most CMV-associated TCR beta chains appeared HLA-restricted, with HLA associations seemingly driven largely by CMV exposure. A later genetic analysis reported fewer N-insertions in productive TCRs among donors in an Asian-associated ancestry cluster than the approximately 670-donor mean. The authors suggested that the approach could potentially be extended to other disease states and immunological phenotypes. According to a later analysis, parvovirus B19, influenza, CMV and Epstein-Barr virus appeared linked to several top co-occurrence clusters. Over 15 rarely observed V segments, including chromosome 9 orphons, were excluded from the earlier analysis of several hundred of the donors because counts were too low. A further reported finding was that TCR beta sequences accurately predicted the HLA-A and HLA-B alleles for most subjects in the first cohort. Presence/absence analyses assumed roughly uniform sequencing depth across donors, an assumption that may not hold. The sequencing pipeline was judged likely to have produced a cluster of highly shared sequence variants as a technical artifact. A later analysis found that HLA-associated TCR beta chains were more clonally expanded and had lower generation probabilities than equally common non-associated chains. Linkage disequilibrium might explain the correlated functional status among segregating V segments, but an unknown experimental factor could not be excluded.

According to the germline V gene (reference sequence), CDR1 reads GTSNPN and CDR2 reads SVGIG. The junction shows trimming of 2 bases on V and 7 bases on J, and the gene matches do not reach 5 bases of it. The CDR3 has 13 amino acids, counting the end cysteine and phenylalanine. The read is trimmed to its CDR3 DNA, 39 bases read in frame from base 1. The library was made by the immunoSEQ multiplex PCR assay. The multiplex PCR relied on a mix of 60 forward primers for TCR Vbeta segments and 13 reverse primers for TCR Jbeta segments. A multiplex PCR assay on genomic DNA amplified the CDR3 region of rearranged TCR beta genes. The Illumina HiSeq System was used to sequence the amplified TCR beta libraries as 87-base-pair reads. The paper's data handling went like this. Across the 500 to 700 repertoires, a later analysis counted approximately 75 million unique TCR beta chains, roughly 11 million of which were shared by at least two donors. A nearest-neighbor algorithm error-corrected the raw reads and collapsed the reads into unique sequences, merging closely related sequences to remove PCR and sequencing errors. CDR3 sequences were aligned to IMGT reference sequences to assign V, D and J gene segments. For a sequence to be retained, a match of at least six nucleotides to both a V gene segment and a J gene segment was required. Rearrangements were called productive when the CDR3 lacked stop codons and stayed in frame with V and J; all others were non-productive. CDR3 was defined by IMGT convention, running from the second conserved V-encoded cysteine to the conserved J-encoded phenylalanine. In an earlier analysis of some 550 of the donors, sequences lacking an unambiguous match to a single V gene segment were excluded. An earlier analysis of 587 of the donors classified V segments as functional when productive rearrangements were above 56.7% and as segregating when the standard deviation between donors was above 5%. A statistical classification framework was built for diagnosing cytomegalovirus status from the catalog of TCR beta chain sequences. A later analysis assigned V and J genes by comparing TCR nucleotide sequences with IMGT/GENE-DB human TR gene sequences. In a later analysis, CDR3 sequences and most-parsimonious VDJ recombination scenarios were assigned using the TCRdist pipeline. In a later analysis, every TCR beta chain was defined by the combination of its CDR3 amino acid sequence and its V-gene family, and reads without a unique V-gene family were dropped. In a later analysis, a few hundred highly shared, low-generation-probability nucleotide sequences were removed to address suspected cross-contamination and a sequencing artifact. In a later analysis, a clonal expansion index for each public chain was calculated from normalized within-repertoire ranks of inferred template counts. In a later analysis, generation probabilities were computed using a VDJ recombination model fitted to out-of-frame rearrangements, and the results were checked against IGoR. Hypergeometric tests were used in a later analysis to score TCR-TCR, TCR-HLA and TCR-CMV co-occurrence, with a repertoire-size bias correction applied to the TCR pairs. A later analysis estimated false discovery rates by permuting HLA or CMV assignments 20 times. A later analysis grouped co-occurring TCRs with DBSCAN, adding TCRdist sequence similarity when clustering within HLA-allele-positive subsets. For co-occurrence clustering, repertoires with fewer than 30,000 or more than 120,000 public chains were excluded, along with five or six repertoires with anomalous nucleotide sharing. TCRdb retrieved this table from immuneACCESS and kept in-frame rearrangements only. Not all clones are present; in checked studies, unresolved V genes account for under half, and no reason is known for the remainder. V, J and clone size reflect that table, while D and trimming were determined from the DNA. The sample contains about 120,000 clones, 75% to 90% of them found a single time. Together, the top ten hold approximately 8.8% of the sample.

Concerning this clone: Its recognized antigen is unknown. No base qualities exist here, and no much larger clone lies one base off it.

In total, roughly 710 healthy bone marrow donors made up the cohort. At the time of sampling, every cohort member was nominally healthy, though immune exposures that went unrecorded were likely present. The donor was CMV seropositive and was included in the group of 289 seropositive cohort members. Every donor gave a peripheral blood sample, and the peripheral blood mononuclear cells from that sample were used for TCR beta sequencing. Genomic DNA extraction from the blood cell samples was performed with the Qiagen DNeasy Blood Extraction Kit. The sequence joins TRBV30 to TRBJ2-5, with 9 middle bases fitting TRBD1. The clonotype originates from a female donor in good health and CMV-seropositive. What was sequenced was PBMCs. The CDR3 is CAWSHRQGGTQYF. The nucleotides read TGTGCCTGGAGTCATAGACAGGGGGGGACCCAGTACTTC.